The T cell receptor (beta chain) described here comes from a study of response to subunit inactivated influenza vaccine. Study results and limitations: Each seasonal flu vaccination may recruit only limited new T cells, authors suggested.

This CDR3 comprises 12 residues. V dropped 7 bases and J dropped 3 bases, with 9 bases sitting between them. CDR1 is MDHEN, CDR2 SYDVKM, per germline. TCRdb processed the RT-PCR reads anew with MiXCR; each CDR3 protein has one entry. Counted here are a few hundred thousand distinct CDR3 sequences, 21% occurring once; the ten biggest clones make up 10% to 13%. A few counts support this clonotype. Its antigen is not identified. This sequence originates from a man between 50 and 69 years old who received an inactivated influenza vaccine. The input for sequencing was PBMCs from blood, taken about 19 months after vaccination. The V and J genes are TRBV28 and TRBJ1-1, with D hard to call. The CDR3: CASMAGDTEAFF. DNA for the CDR3: TGTGCCAGCATGGCCGGGGACACTGAAGCTTTCTTT.